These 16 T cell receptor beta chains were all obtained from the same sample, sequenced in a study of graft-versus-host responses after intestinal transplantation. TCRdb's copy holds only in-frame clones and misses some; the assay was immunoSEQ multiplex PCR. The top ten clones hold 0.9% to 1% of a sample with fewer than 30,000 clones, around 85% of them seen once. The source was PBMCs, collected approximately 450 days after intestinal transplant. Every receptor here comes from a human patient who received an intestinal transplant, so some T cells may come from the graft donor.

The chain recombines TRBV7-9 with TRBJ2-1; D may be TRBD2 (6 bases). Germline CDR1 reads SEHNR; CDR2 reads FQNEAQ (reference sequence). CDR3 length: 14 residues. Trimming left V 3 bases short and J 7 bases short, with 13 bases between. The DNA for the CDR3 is TGTGCCAGCAGCTTGGGACTCGGGGAAAATGAGCAGTTCTTC. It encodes CASSLGLGENEQFF.

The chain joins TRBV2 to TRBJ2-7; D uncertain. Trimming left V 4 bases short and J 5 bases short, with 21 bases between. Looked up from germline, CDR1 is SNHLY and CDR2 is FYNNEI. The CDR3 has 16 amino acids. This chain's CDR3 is CASSAGIRKFPDEQYF. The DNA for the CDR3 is TGTGCCAGCAGTGCGGGCATCCGAAAGTTCCCGGACGAGCAGTACTTC.

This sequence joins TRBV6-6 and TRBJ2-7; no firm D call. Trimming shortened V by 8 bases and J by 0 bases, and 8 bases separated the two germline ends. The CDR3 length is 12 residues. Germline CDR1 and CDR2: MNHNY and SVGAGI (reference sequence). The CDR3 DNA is TGTGCCAGCGGTGGCAACTCCTACGAGCAGTACTTC. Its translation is CASGGNSYEQYF.

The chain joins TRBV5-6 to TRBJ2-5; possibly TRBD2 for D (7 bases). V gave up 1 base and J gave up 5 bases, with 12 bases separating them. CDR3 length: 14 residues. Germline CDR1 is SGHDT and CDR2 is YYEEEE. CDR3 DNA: TGTGCCAGCAGCTTGAATTGGGGGGGCGAGACCCAGTACTTC. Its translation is CASSLNWGGETQYF.

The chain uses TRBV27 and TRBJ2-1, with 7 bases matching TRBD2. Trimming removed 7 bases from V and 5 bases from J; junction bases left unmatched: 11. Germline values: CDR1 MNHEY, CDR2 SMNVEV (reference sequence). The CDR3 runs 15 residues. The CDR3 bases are TGTGCCAGCACGGCTAGCGGAAAGGCTCACAATGAGCAGTTCTTC. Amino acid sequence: CASTASGKAHNEQFF.

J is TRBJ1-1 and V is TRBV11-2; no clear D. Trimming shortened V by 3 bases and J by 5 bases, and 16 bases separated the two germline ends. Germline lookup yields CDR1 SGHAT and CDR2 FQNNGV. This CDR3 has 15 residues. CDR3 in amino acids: CASSLLNRVGTEAFF. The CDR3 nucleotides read TGTGCCAGCAGCTTGCTCAATAGGGTTGGGACTGAAGCTTTCTTT.

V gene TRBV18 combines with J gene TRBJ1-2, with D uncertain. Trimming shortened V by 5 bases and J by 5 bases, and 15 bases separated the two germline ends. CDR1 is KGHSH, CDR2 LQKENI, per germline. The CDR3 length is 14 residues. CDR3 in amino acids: CASSILRGEYGYTF. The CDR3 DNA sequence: TGTGCCAGCTCAATTCTACGCGGGGAATATGGCTACACCTTC.

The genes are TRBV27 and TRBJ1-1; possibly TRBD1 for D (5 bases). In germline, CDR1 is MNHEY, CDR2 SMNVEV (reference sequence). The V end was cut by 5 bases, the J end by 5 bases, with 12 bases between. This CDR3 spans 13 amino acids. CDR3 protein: CASSPGLATEAFF. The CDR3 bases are TGTGCCAGCAGTCCGGGGCTAGCGACTGAAGCTTTCTTT.

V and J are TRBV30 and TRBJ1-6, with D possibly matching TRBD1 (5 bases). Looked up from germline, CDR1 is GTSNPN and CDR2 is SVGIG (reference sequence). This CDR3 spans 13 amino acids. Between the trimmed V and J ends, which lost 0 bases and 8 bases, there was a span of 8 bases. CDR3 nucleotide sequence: TGTGCCTGGAGTGTAGGGGCCGATTCACCCCTCCACTTT. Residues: CAWSVGADSPLHF. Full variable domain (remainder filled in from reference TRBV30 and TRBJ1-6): SQTIHQWPATLVQPVGSPLSLECTVEGTSNPNLYWYRQAAGRGLQLLFYSVGIGQISSEVPQNLSASRPQDRQFILSSKKLLLSDSGFYLCAWSVGADSPLHFGNGTRLTVT.

This chain's CDR3 is CASSLAGSGPSTDTQYF. Written as DNA, the CDR3 is TGCGCCAGCAGCTTGGCCGGAAGCGGTCCTAGCACAGATACGCAGTATTTT. J is TRBJ2-3 and V is TRBV5-1; tentatively, D is TRBD2 (5 bases). The V gene lost 0 bases and the J gene lost 0 bases, with 14 bases spanning the gap. The germline V gene has CDR1 SGHRS and CDR2 YFSETQ. There are 17 residues in the CDR3.

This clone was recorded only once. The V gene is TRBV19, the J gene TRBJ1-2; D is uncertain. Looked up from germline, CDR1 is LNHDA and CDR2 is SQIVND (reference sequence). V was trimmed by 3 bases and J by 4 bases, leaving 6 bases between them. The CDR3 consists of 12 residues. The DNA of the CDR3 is TGTGCCAGTAGTATTCGAGCCTATGGCTACACCTTC. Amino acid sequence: CASSIRAYGYTF.

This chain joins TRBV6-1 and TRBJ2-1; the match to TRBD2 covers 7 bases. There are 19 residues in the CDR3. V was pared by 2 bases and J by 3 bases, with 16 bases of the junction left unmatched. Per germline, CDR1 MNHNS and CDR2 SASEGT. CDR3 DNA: TGTGCCAGCAGTGAAAGAGGTGGCGGAGCGGGAAACCTCTACAATGAGCAGTTCTTC. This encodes CASSERGGGAGNLYNEQFF.

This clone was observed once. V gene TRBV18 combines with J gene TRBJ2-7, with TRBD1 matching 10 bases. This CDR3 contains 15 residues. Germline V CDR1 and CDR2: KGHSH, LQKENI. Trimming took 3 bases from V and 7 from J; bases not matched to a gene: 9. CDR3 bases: TGTGCCAGCTCACCTTTGGACAGGGGGGTCGGAGAGCAGTACTTC. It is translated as CASSPLDRGVGEQYF.

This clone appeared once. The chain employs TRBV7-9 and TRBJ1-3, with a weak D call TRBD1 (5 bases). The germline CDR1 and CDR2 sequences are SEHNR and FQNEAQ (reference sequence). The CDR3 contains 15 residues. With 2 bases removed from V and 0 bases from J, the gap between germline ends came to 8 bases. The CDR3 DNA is TGTGCCAGCAGCTTAATGGGGGTCTCTGGAAACACCATATATTTT. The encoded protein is CASSLMGVSGNTIYF.

CDR3 coding DNA: TGTGCCAGCAGCTTAGAAAACAGCGGTCCTGAGCAGTTCTTC. The encoded protein is CASSLENSGPEQFF. The chain employs TRBV7-9 and TRBJ2-1; D may be TRBD2 (5 bases). Per the germline V gene, CDR1 is SEHNR and CDR2 is FQNEAQ (reference sequence). With 1 base removed from V and 9 bases from J, the gap between germline ends came to 13 bases. The CDR3 runs 14 residues.

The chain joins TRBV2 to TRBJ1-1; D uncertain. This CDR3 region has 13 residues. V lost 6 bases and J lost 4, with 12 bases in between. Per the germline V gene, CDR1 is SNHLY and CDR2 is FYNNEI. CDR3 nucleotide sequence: TGTGCCAGCAGAGCGGATAGGGCCACTGAAGCTTTCTTT. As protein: CASRADRATEAFF.